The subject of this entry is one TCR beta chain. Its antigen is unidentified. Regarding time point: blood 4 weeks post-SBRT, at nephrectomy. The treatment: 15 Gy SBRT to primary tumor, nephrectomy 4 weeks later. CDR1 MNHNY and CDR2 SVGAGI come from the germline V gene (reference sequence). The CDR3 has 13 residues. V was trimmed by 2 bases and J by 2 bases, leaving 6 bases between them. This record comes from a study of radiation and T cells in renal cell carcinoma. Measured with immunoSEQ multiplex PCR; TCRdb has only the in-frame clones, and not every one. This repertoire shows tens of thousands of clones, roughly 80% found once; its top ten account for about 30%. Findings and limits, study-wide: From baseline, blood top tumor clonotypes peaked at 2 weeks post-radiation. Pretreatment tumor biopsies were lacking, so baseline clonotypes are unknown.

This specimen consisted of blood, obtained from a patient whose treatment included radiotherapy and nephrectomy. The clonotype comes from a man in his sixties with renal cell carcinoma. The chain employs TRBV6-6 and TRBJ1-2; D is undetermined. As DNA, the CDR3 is TGTGCCAGCAGTTACGGTGGAAACTATGGCTACACCTTC. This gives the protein CASSYGGNYGYTF.